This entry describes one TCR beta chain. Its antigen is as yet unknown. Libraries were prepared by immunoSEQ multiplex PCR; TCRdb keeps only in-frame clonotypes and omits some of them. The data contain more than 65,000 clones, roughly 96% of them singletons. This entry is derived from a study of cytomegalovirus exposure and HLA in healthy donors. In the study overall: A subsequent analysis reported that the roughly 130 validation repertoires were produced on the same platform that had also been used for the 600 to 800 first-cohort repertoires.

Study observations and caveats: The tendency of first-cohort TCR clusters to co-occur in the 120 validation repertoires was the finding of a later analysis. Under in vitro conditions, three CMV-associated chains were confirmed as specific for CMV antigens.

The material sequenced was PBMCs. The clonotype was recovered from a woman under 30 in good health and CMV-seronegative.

This CDR3 is CATSRGSPWTSGSYEQYF. The CDR3 DNA sequence: TGTGCCACCAGCAGAGGCAGTCCCTGGACTAGCGGGAGCTACGAGCAGTACTTC. V usage is TRBV15 and J usage is TRBJ2-7, with 13 bases fitting TRBD2. J lost 3 bases, V lost 1 base, and 9 bases had no gene match. Germline V gene sequence: CDR1 LNHNV, CDR2 YYDKDF (reference sequence). CDR3 size: 18 residues.